Below, 29 T cell receptor beta chains from the same sample are listed, as sequenced in a study of tissue T cells after allogeneic stem cell transplantation. Clones were sequenced by immunoSEQ multiplex PCR, and TCRdb holds only the in-frame ones, with some missing. The sample shows some 48,000 clones, roughly 75% of them seen only once. The sequencing input was sorted cells pooled from one or two spleens. These receptors were taken from a pool of C57BL/6 mice in good health.

In the case of this clone: Germline and genes here are mouse. The CDR3 extends 1 residue past the end of the read, so its final part is completed from the germline J gene. The V call is TRBV31, the J call TRBJ2-1; D unresolved. The germline V gene encodes CDR1 GKSSPN and CDR2 SITVG. There are 11 residues in the CDR3. Trimming shortened V by 2 bases and J by 6 bases, and 5 bases separated the two germline ends. The covered CDR3 bases are TGTGCCTGGAGTAACACTGCTGAGCAGTTC. Protein: CAWSNTAEQF. The CDR3 reads in full as CAWSNTAEQFF.

This clone was detected only a few times. Gene names are the mouse ones. The read halts 1 residue ahead of the CDR3 end, with the missing end drawn from the germline J gene. J is TRBJ2-7 and V is TRBV16, with D hard to call. The ends were cut back, 0 bases at V and 1 base at J, with 1 base in the middle. The germline CDR1 and CDR2 sequences are SGHSA and FRNQAP. CDR3 size: 12 residues. The CDR3 loop is CASSLESYEQYF. Incomplete CDR3 DNA: TGTGCAAGCAGCTTAGAATCCTATGAACAGTAC.

On this clone itself: The gene names given are mouse names. From the germline J gene comes the end of the CDR3, since the read stops 1 residue before it. This chain links TRBV15 with TRBJ1-6; maybe TRBD1 (6 bases). TRBJ1-6 is an ORF; its function is uncertain. Deletions cut 2 bases from V and 8 bases from J, with 10 bases between. From germline, CDR1 is SGHND and CDR2 FRSKSL. The CDR3 loop spans 14 amino acids. The covered CDR3 bases are TGTGCCAGCAGTTTACTGGGGGCTTATTCGCCCCTCTAC. This translates into CASSLLGAYSPLY. The CDR3 as a whole reads CASSLLGAYSPLYF.

For this clone: Each gene name is a mouse one. From the germline J gene comes the end of the CDR3, since the read stops 1 residue before it. The gene calls are TRBV13-1 and TRBJ2-7, with 10 positions matching TRBD2. The CDR3 is 17 residues long. V gave up 0 bases and J gave up 0 bases; unmatched junction bases: 6. Per the germline V gene, CDR1 is NSHNY and CDR2 is SYGAGN. The chain's CDR3 is CASSDDGDWGDSYEQYF. The sequenced CDR3 bases are TGTGCCAGCAGTGATGATGGGGACTGGGGTGACTCCTATGAACAGTAC.

A note on this clone: Gene names are mouse gene names. CDR3 sequence reads: CASSLRGNTEVFF. The CDR3 bases that were read are TGTGCCAGCTCTCTCAGGGGCAACACAGAAGTCTTC. V gene TRBV12-1 combines with J gene TRBJ1-1; a weak D match, TRBD1 (5 bases). The read terminates 1 residue before the CDR3 end, so the remaining end is supplied by the germline J gene. Trimming pared 0 bases from V and 2 bases from J, leaving 6 bases between. Germline V gene lookup returns CDR1 SGHSN and CDR2 HYEKVE. The CDR3 loop spans 13 amino acids.

Points on this clone: Any gene name here is a mouse gene name. The missing CDR3 end, 1 residue past where the read stops, is filled in from the germline J gene. The sample contains more than one DNA sequence encoding this CDR3. The chain joins TRBV19 to TRBJ2-4; TRBD2 agrees at 12 bases. J gave up 0 bases and V 4 bases, and 9 bases lay outside the gene matches. Germline assignment: CDR1 FNHDT and CDR2 SITEND (reference sequence). The CDR3 is made up of 18 amino acids. The CDR3 bases that were read are TGTGCCAGCAGTCCTACCGGGACTGGGGGGACTAGTCAAAACACCTTGTAC. It is translated as CASSPTGTGGTSQNTLY. The entire CDR3 is CASSPTGTGGTSQNTLYF. The full variable domain, with the rest looked up from reference TRBV19 and TRBJ2-4, is GGIITQTPKFLIGQEGQKLTLKCQQNFNHDTMYWYRQDSGKGLRLIYYSITENDLQKGDLSEGYDASREKKSSFSLTVTSAQKNEMAVFLCASSPTGTGGTSQNTLYFGAGTRLSVL.

For this clone: Mouse gene names apply. Read data end 1 residue before the CDR3 end; the end is taken from the germline J gene. The rearrangement links TRBV16 to TRBJ1-5, with D perhaps TRBD1 (6 bases). There are 15 residues in the CDR3. Germline V gives CDR1 SGHSA, CDR2 FRNQAP. Trimming removed 3 bases at V and 0 bases at J, with 9 bases between. The CDR3 DNA, read in part, is TGTGCAAGCAGCTTCGGGACAAATAACAACCAGGCTCCGCTT. This sequence encodes CASSFGTNNNQAPL. The whole CDR3 is CASSFGTNNNQAPLF. Looking up the rest from reference TRBV16 and TRBJ1-5 gives the full variable domain: NAGVIQTPRHKVTGKGQEATLWCEPISGHSAVFWYRQTIVQGLEFLTYFRNQAPIDDSGMPKERFSAQMPNQSHSTLKIQSTQPQDSAVYLCASSFGTNNNQAPLFGEGTRLSVL.

This clone was seen a few times. The genes and germline here are from mouse. The read stops 1 residue short of the end of the CDR3; the missing end is completed from the germline J gene. The rearrangement joins TRBV13-1 to TRBJ2-7; D remains unclear. The CDR3 sequence is 13 residues long. The germline V and J ends were trimmed by 0 bases and 4 bases, with 8 bases remaining between them. CDR1 NSHNY and CDR2 SYGAGN come from the germline V gene. The CDR3 region is CASSDAGLYEQYF. The CDR3 bases that were read are TGTGCCAGCAGTGATGCGGGCCTTTATGAACAGTAC.

In regard to this clone: Any gene name here is a mouse gene name. CDR3 DNA, as far as it was read: TGTGCAAGCAGCGCTCGACTGGGGGGGCAAGACACCCAGTAC. Translated, it gives CASSARLGGQDTQY. From start to end, the CDR3 is CASSARLGGQDTQYF. V is TRBV16 and J is TRBJ2-5; 11 bases line up with TRBD2. Coverage ceases 1 residue before the CDR3 finishes, and the germline J gene fills in the end. The CDR3 is 15 residues long. V shed 5 bases, J shed 3 bases, and the junction held 4 bases outside the gene matches. The germline gives CDR1 SGHSA, CDR2 FRNQAP.

This clone ranks as medium-sized (0.01 to 0.1%). Gene names follow the mouse nomenclature. The CDR3 is cut off 1 residue early in the read; its end comes from the germline J gene. The chain employs TRBV13-3 and TRBJ2-5; D is tentatively TRBD1 or TRBD2 (5 bases each). V gave up 6 bases and J gave up 5 bases, with 10 bases separating them. CDR1 is NNHDY, CDR2 SYVADS, per germline. The CDR3 has 12 residues. The CDR3 bases that were read are TGTGCCAGCAAGGGACGGGGAGACACCCAGTAC. Translated: CASKGRGDTQY. Given in full, the CDR3 is CASKGRGDTQYF. The full variable domain, in which reference TRBV13-3 and TRBJ2-5 provide the parts outside the CDR3, is EAAVTQSPRSKVAVTGGKVTLSCHQTNNHDYMYWYRQDTGHGLRLIHYSYVADSTEKGDIPDGYKASRPSQENFSLILELASLSQTAVYFCASKGRGDTQYFGPGTRLLVL.

As to this clone: The listed genes are named as in mouse. The read finishes 1 residue shy of the CDR3 end, and the germline J gene is used to complete it. This chain connects TRBV14 to TRBJ2-1; no clear D gene. CDR1 and CDR2 (germline): SGHDT, FRDEAV. The CDR3 extends over 13 amino acids. V gave up 2 bases and J gave up 3 bases, with 6 bases separating them. CDR3 protein: CASSLEGYAEQFF. The CDR3 DNA, read in part, is TGTGCCAGCAGTTTGGAGGGCTATGCTGAGCAGTTC.

This clone was seen a handful of times. The germline and genes are mouse ones. The read comes to an end 1 residue before the CDR3 does, leaving the germline J gene to fill in the end. The chain carries TRBV13-3 and TRBJ2-7; 10 bases fit TRBD2. Germline V gene data show CDR1 as NNHDY and CDR2 as SYVADS. Unmatched junction bases numbered 3, after V lost 2 bases and J lost 1 base. CDR3 size: 15 residues. The part of the CDR3 DNA that was read is TGTGCCAGCAGTGAAAAGGACTGGGGGTCCTATGAACAGTAC. Protein: CASSEKDWGSYEQY. The full CDR3 sequence reads CASSEKDWGSYEQYF.

The table lists this clone with a count of one. The germline and genes are mouse ones. The read gets to within 1 residue of the CDR3 end, and the germline J gene fills in the rest. This rearrangement joins TRBV5 to TRBJ2-2; D possibly corresponds to TRBD1 (6 bases). Trimming shortened V by 4 bases and J by 2 bases, and 8 bases separated the two germline ends. Germline V gives CDR1 LGHNA, CDR2 YNLKQL (reference sequence). The CDR3 length is 14 residues. The DNA read from the CDR3 is TGTGCCAGCAGCCGGGGACATAACACCGGGCAGCTCTAC. Residues: CASSRGHNTGQLY. The CDR3 in its entirety is CASSRGHNTGQLYF.

On this clone: These gene names are mouse names. Coverage ceases 1 residue before the CDR3 finishes, and the germline J gene fills in the end. The chain has TRBV4 and TRBJ2-5; weak D call: TRBD2 (5 bases). CDR1 is LGHDT and CDR2 is YNNKQL in the germline V gene (reference sequence). The CDR3 consists of 13 residues. Trimming left V 5 bases short and J 1 base short, with 7 bases between. The part of the CDR3 DNA that was read is TGTGCCAGCAGCCTGGGCCACCAAGACACCCAGTAC. It specifies CASSLGHQDTQY. The full CDR3 reads CASSLGHQDTQYF. Full variable domain (rest looked up from reference TRBV4 and TRBJ2-5): ETAVFQTPNYHVTQVGNEVSFNCKQTLGHDTMYWYKQDSKKLLKIMFSYNNKQLIVNETVPRRFSPQSSDKAHLNLRIKSVEPEDSAVYLCASSLGHQDTQYFGPGTRLLVL.

Turning to this clone: Germline and genes: mouse. The read ends 1 residue early relative to the CDR3; the germline J gene fills the gap. This chain connects TRBV14 to TRBJ1-1; no clear D. V lost 2 bases, J lost 0 bases, and 8 bases lay in between. The CDR3 length is 14 residues. Germline V gene sequence: CDR1 SGHDT, CDR2 FRDEAV. The CDR3 sequence: CASSLPGANTEVFF. The CDR3 DNA, read in part, is TGTGCCAGCAGTTTGCCGGGTGCAAACACAGAAGTCTTC.

As for this clone: The germline and genes are mouse ones. The read comes to an end 1 residue before the CDR3 does, leaving the germline J gene to fill in the end. The chain uses TRBV19 and TRBJ2-2, with D possibly matching TRBD1 (5 bases). Germline loops: CDR1 FNHDT, CDR2 SITEND (reference sequence). The CDR3 spans 14 residues. V lost 5 bases to trimming and J lost 1 base, with 9 bases between them. Partial CDR3 DNA: TGTGCCAGCAGCCTCGACAGAAACACCGGGCAGCTCTAC. Its translation: CASSLDRNTGQLY. The CDR3 reads in full as CASSLDRNTGQLYF.

Comment on this clone: Each gene name is a mouse one. Coverage ceases 1 residue before the CDR3 finishes, and the germline J gene fills in the end. J is TRBJ1-2 and V is TRBV5, with D possibly matching TRBD1 (5 bases). This CDR3 comprises 13 residues. Trimming removed 3 bases at V and 2 bases at J, with 7 bases between. From germline, CDR1 is LGHNA and CDR2 YNLKQL (reference sequence). The CDR3: CASSQGLNSDYTF. CDR3 bases read: TGTGCCAGCAGCCAGGGACTGAACTCCGACTACACC.

Of note for this clone: Germline and genes here are mouse. With the read ending 1 residue before the CDR3 end, the germline J gene is used to fill in that end. V is TRBV2 and J is TRBJ1-4; D unclear. This CDR3 spans 15 amino acids. V shed 4 bases and J shed 0 bases, with 9 bases lying between them. Germline values: CDR1 LGHNA, CDR2 YSYQKL. CDR3 residues: CASSPYIFSNERLFF. CDR3 DNA, as far as it was read: TGTGCCAGCAGCCCCTACATCTTTTCCAACGAAAGATTATTT.

Comment on this clone: Mouse gene names and germline throughout. The CDR3 goes on 1 residue after the read ends, and that part is filled in from the germline J gene. This CDR3 is also generated by other DNA sequences in the sample. The chain joins TRBV16 to TRBJ1-2, with D hard to call. The CDR3 has 13 amino acids. V was cut by 1 base and J by 0 bases, with 3 bases left in between. Looked up from germline, CDR1 is SGHSA and CDR2 is FRNQAP. The part of the CDR3 DNA that was read is TGTGCAAGCAGCTTAGCGGCAAACTCCGACTACACC. Amino acid sequence: CASSLAANSDYT. The whole CDR3 sequence is CASSLAANSDYTF.

Concerning this clone: Gene names and germline refer to mouse. The CDR3 is cut off 1 residue early in the read; its end comes from the germline J gene. The rearrangement uses TRBV12-2 and TRBJ2-3; tentatively, D is TRBD2 (7 bases). Germline CDR1 is SGHLS and CDR2 is HYDKME. Trimming removed 1 base from V and 3 bases from J, with 13 bases in between. The CDR3 contains 15 residues. The sequenced CDR3 bases are TGTGCCAGCTCTCTTGGGGGGCGCGGAGCAGAAACGCTGTAT. This gives the protein CASSLGGRGAETLY. The full CDR3 reads CASSLGGRGAETLYF.

On this clone: Gene names refer to mouse genes. The CDR3 extends 1 residue past the end of the read, so its final part is completed from the germline J gene. This rearrangement joins TRBV29 to TRBJ2-7, with a weak D call TRBD1 (6 bases). This CDR3 contains 13 residues. CDR1 and CDR2 from the germline V gene are MSHET and SYDVDS. V dropped 6 bases and J dropped 0 bases, with 9 bases sitting between them. The CDR3 DNA, read in part, is TGTGCTAGCAGCCGGGACATCTCCTATGAACAGTAC. Its protein product is CASSRDISYEQY. From start to end, the CDR3 is CASSRDISYEQYF.

As to this clone: Gene names denote mouse genes. The read ends 1 residue early relative to the CDR3; the germline J gene fills the gap. The chain links TRBV1 to TRBJ2-5; D possibly corresponds to TRBD1 (6 bases). Germline V gives CDR1 NSQYPW, CDR2 LRSPGD (reference sequence). The CDR3 runs 15 residues. V lost 5 bases, J lost 0 bases, and 12 bases lay in between. The CDR3 DNA, read in part, is TGCACCTGCAGTAACCGACAGGCTAACCAAGACACCCAGTAC. The encoded protein is CTCSNRQANQDTQY. The complete CDR3 sequence is CTCSNRQANQDTQYF.

Regarding this clone: Mouse gene names apply. CDR3 amino acids: CASGDKDNNQAPLF. The CDR3 DNA, read in part, is TGTGCCAGCGGTGATAAAGATAACAACCAGGCTCCGCTT. The rearrangement uses TRBV13-2 and TRBJ1-5; D is unclear. The CDR3 end falls 1 residue outside the read, so it is completed with the germline J gene. The germline gives CDR1 NNHNN, CDR2 SYGAGS (reference sequence). V lost 1 base to trimming and J lost 0 bases, with 5 bases between them. This CDR3 comprises 14 residues.

This clone appeared a single time. Gene names are mouse gene names. The read is 1 residue too short to cover the CDR3 end, so that end is filled in from the germline J gene. The chain is built from TRBV31 and TRBJ1-2, with D possibly being TRBD1 (5 bases). Germline V gives CDR1 GKSSPN, CDR2 SITVG. There are 13 residues in the CDR3. V lost 1 base and J 1 base, leaving 7 bases between the germline ends. Incomplete CDR3 DNA: TGTGCCTGGAGTCGACAGAGAAACTCCGACTACACC. Its protein product is CAWSRQRNSDYT. The CDR3 in full is CAWSRQRNSDYTF.

This clone was detected a few times. Germline and genes: mouse. The read terminates 1 residue ahead of where the CDR3 ends, so the germline J gene completes it. This chain uses TRBV29 with TRBJ2-7, with 8 bases matching TRBD1. The CDR3 spans 12 residues. Germline V CDR1 and CDR2: MSHET, SYDVDS. Trimming took 5 bases from V and 7 from J; bases not matched to a gene: 4. The CDR3 reads CASSTTGGEQYF. The covered CDR3 bases are TGTGCTAGCAGTACTACAGGGGGAGAACAGTAC.

This clone turned up a few times. The gene names here belong to mouse. The CDR3 end lies 1 residue beyond the end of the read and is filled in from the germline J gene. V gene TRBV20 combines with J gene TRBJ2-7; D not resolved. CDR1 is GFQATS, CDR2 STVNSAI, per germline. This CDR3 contains 10 residues. Trimming pared 0 bases from V and 7 bases from J, leaving 4 bases between. CDR3 DNA (partial): TGTGGTGCTAGGGAGGAGGAACAGTAC. Its protein is CGAREEEQY. The full CDR3 protein is CGAREEEQYF.

A remark on this clone: The gene names here belong to mouse. The read ends 1 residue early relative to the CDR3; the germline J gene fills the gap. V and J are TRBV13-1 and TRBJ1-3; weak D call: TRBD1 (6 bases). Germline V gene lookup returns CDR1 NSHNY and CDR2 SYGAGN. V was shortened by 3 bases and J by 0 bases, with 7 bases between the two germline ends. CDR3 length: 14 residues. The covered CDR3 bases are TGTGCCAGCAGTGGACAGGTTTCTGGAAATACGCTCTAT. This encodes CASSGQVSGNTLY. The whole CDR3 protein is CASSGQVSGNTLYF.

This clone was counted between two and nine times. Genes and germline come from the mouse. The CDR3 is cut off 1 residue early in the read; its end comes from the germline J gene. The chain employs TRBV13-3 and TRBJ2-7, with 7 bases lining up with TRBD1. Germline V lookup: CDR1 NNHDY, CDR2 SYVADS. Germline trimming cut 0 bases from V and 0 bases from J; bases unmatched to any gene: 3. The CDR3 covers 15 residues. The CDR3 protein is CASSDAGQSSYEQYF. The sequenced CDR3 bases are TGTGCCAGCAGTGATGCGGGACAGAGCTCCTATGAACAGTAC.

A remark on this clone: The genes are named according to mouse. The read halts 1 residue ahead of the CDR3 end, with the missing end drawn from the germline J gene. V usage is TRBV15 and J usage is TRBJ1-4; possibly TRBD1 for D (6 bases). Trimming took off 4 bases at V and 6 bases at J, with 12 bases between the two ends. CDR3 length equals 14 residues. Germline V CDR1 and CDR2: SGHND, FRSKSL. The sequenced part of the CDR3 DNA is TGTGCCAGCAGTTCTCCAGGGGATGACGAAAGATTATTT. This sequence encodes CASSSPGDDERLF. The whole CDR3 sequence is CASSSPGDDERLFF.